What follows describes a single TCR beta chain. Its antigen is not known. The repertoire was sequenced with immunoSEQ multiplex PCR; TCRdb's copy has only in-frame clones and lacks some. The sample records 1,500 to 2,000 clones, roughly 23% being singletons. The sample belongs to a study of T cells in localized non-small cell lung cancer. V lost 5 bases, J lost 6 bases, and 12 bases stayed unmatched. The CDR3 runs to 15 residues. Germline-derived CDR1 and CDR2 are LNHDA and SQIVND (reference sequence). Study-wide points: Longer overall survival associated with higher blood T cell density; shorter survival with higher adjacent-lung clonality. The appearance of a median approximately 55 of the top 100 tumor clones was seen in adjacent lung. Uninvolved adjacent lung showed the highest T cell clonality, exceeding tumor.

This receptor was taken from a female donor over 55 with stage II lung adenocarcinoma. The J gene is TRBJ2-7, the V gene TRBV19; 8 bases line up with TRBD1. Sequenced material: normal lung tissue next to the tumor, taken before any cancer treatment. The CDR3 sequence: CASSASGQVPTEQYF. Written as DNA, the CDR3 is TGTGCCAGTAGTGCCTCGGGACAGGTCCCAACCGAGCAGTACTTC.